The sequence of this T cell receptor (beta chain) was determined in a study of shared clonotypes between healthy human individuals. Germline lookup yields CDR1 LGHNA and CDR2 YSLEER. Trimming cost V 2 bases and J 3 bases, with 9 bases left between them. The CDR3 covers 14 residues. Assay execution took place at the deep level. Investigators spread the genomic DNA of each subset evenly over several immunoSEQ plates. Measured with immunoSEQ multiplex PCR; TCRdb has only the in-frame clones, and not every one. Of about 2.4 million clones in the sample, over 85% are singletons; the top ten hold about 0.34%. Comment on this clone: Antigen: not known.

Study conclusions and caveats: What naive subsets generally showed was a larger estimated richness than memory subsets showed.

The J gene is TRBJ2-3, the V gene TRBV4-3, with unresolved D. The sample consisted of naive CD4+ T cells from PBMCs. Subset specified: CD45RA+ positively selected. This TCR derives from a man aged 18-30 years in good health. Some clones in this sample may be carry-over from other donors' samples. The chain's CDR3 is CASSQYPWTDTQYF. Written as DNA, the CDR3 is TGCGCCAGCAGCCAATATCCCTGGACAGATACGCAGTATTTT.